These T cell receptor beta chains were read from a single sample in a study of blood T cell repertoires in COVID-19. Here immunoSEQ multiplex PCR was the method, and the copy in TCRdb shows in-frame clones only, minus some. The sample holds just over 300,000 clones; 86% are singletons and the top ten take roughly 4%. Sequenced input: PBMCs or T cells enriched from blood (not recorded which). Receptors originate from a man aged 30-40 years who had recovered from COVID-19. CDR3s include the opening cysteine and the closing phenylalanine or tryptophan. D genes are given only for firm matches.

TRBJ2-3	NA	TRBV19	TGTGCCAGTAGTCCCCGACCACTACCCGCGCAGATTACGCAGTATTTT	CASSPRPLPAQITQYF
TRBJ1-3	TRBD1	TRBV3-1/TRBV3-2	TGTGCCAGCAGCCGGGACAGGGGAGGTGGAAACACCATATATTTT	CASSRDRGGGNTIYF
TRBJ1-1	TRBD1	TRBV7-2	TGTGCCAGCAGCTCGTGGACAGGGAGTACTGAAGCTTTCTTT	CASSSWTGSTEAFF
TRBJ2-5	NA	TRBV4-1	TGCGCCAGCAGCACACCGACAGCACAAGAGACCCAGTACTTC	CASSTPTAQETQYF
TRBJ1-2	NA	TRBV6-1	TGTGCCAGCAGTGCGGCCCGGGAGACGGCTAAAACTGGCTACACCTTC	CASSAARETAKTGYTF
TRBJ2-1	NA	TRBV6-2/TRBV6-3	TGTGCCAGCAGTTACTTGGGGGGGCCGAATGAGCAGTTCTTC	CASSYLGGPNEQFF
TRBJ1-4	NA	TRBV27	TGTGCCAGCAGTTTAGTACTTCCAGGGGAAAAACTGTTTTTT	CASSLVLPGEKLFF
TRBJ1-2	NA	TRBV5-1	TGCGCCAGCAGCTTGTCCAGGGCCTATGGCTACACCTTC	CASSLSRAYGYTF
TRBJ2-1	TRBD2	TRBV7-6	TGTGCCAGCAGCCCTGACGGACTAGCGGGAAATGAGCAGTTCTTC	CASSPDGLAGNEQFF
TRBJ2-2	TRBD1	TRBV5-6	TGTGCCAGCAGCCGTTTGACAGGGGAAGGTATCGGGGAGCTGTTTTTT	CASSRLTGEGIGELFF
TRBJ2-3	TRBD2	TRBV2	TGTGCCAGCAGTCCTAGCGGGAGGGATTCAGATACGCAGTATTTT	CASSPSGRDSDTQYF
TRBJ1-1	TRBD1	TRBV6-4	TGTGCCAGCAGTGACCGAGTGGGTCTCGTCCCAGGGGGGTACATGAACACTGAAGCTTTCTTT	CASSDRVGLVPGGYMNTEAFF
TRBJ1-2	NA	TRBV7-2	TGTGCCAGCAGCTTGGGGGGGGACTATGGCTACACCTTC	CASSLGGDYGYTF
TRBJ2-7	NA	TRBV2	TGTGCCAGCAGTGAAAGAGGTCCTGAGCAGTACTTC	CASSERGPEQYF
TRBJ2-1	TRBD2	TRBV5-4	TGTGCCAGCAGCCCCCGGGGTAGCGGGAGCTCTTTTGAGCAGTTCTTC	CASSPRGSGSSFEQFF
TRBJ2-3	NA	TRBV20-1	TGCAGTGCTAGTCCGCGGAGCACAGATACGCAGTATTTT	CSASPRSTDTQYF